The next 5 T cell receptor beta chains were all read from a single sample in a study of identical twins. TCRdb ran MiXCR on the 5' RACE reads and lists one entry per CDR3 protein. Among approximately 1.8 million distinct CDR3 sequences listed, about 32% were seen once. The sequenced material came from cord blood. These TCRs come from a newborn girl in good health.

This clonotype was observed a handful of times. The chain employs TRBV24-1 and TRBJ2-1, with TRBD2 matching 8 bases. The CDR3 is 14 amino acids. The V and J ends lost 3 bases and 4 bases, in that order; junction bases with no gene match: 1. Germline loops: CDR1 KGHDR, CDR2 SFDVKD. CDR3 DNA sequence: TGTGCCACCAGTGATACTAGCGGATACAATGAGCAGTTCTTC. This sequence encodes CATSDTSGYNEQFF.

As to this clonotype: A read error may explain this, as a much larger clone is one base away. The chain is built from TRBV4-1 and TRBJ2-1, with 7 bases that match TRBD1. CDR3 size: 15 residues. Per germline, CDR1 MGHRA and CDR2 YSYEKL. With 1 base clipped from V and 10 bases from J, the junction kept 10 bases outside the gene matches. CDR3 bases: TGCGCCAGCAGCCAAGTCCACAGGGGCTCCTACGAGCAGTTCTTC. Its protein product is CASSQVHRGSYEQFF.

This clonotype was found a few times. DNA of the CDR3: TGTGCCAGCAGCTTAGGCAGGGGGGGTATGAACACTGAAGCTTTCTTT. It specifies CASSLGRGGMNTEAFF. The chain has TRBV11-2 and TRBJ1-1; 7 positions agree with TRBD1. The trim removed 1 base at V and 0 bases at J, leaving 5 bases unmatched. The germline V gene has CDR1 SGHAT and CDR2 FQNNGV. This CDR3 has 16 amino acids.

This chain joins TRBV25-1 and TRBJ1-2; D unclear. V lost 2 bases to trimming and J lost 4 bases, with 11 bases between them. This CDR3 is 14 amino acids long. Per the germline V gene, CDR1 is MGHDK and CDR2 is SYGVNS. CDR3 sequence (DNA): TGTGCCAGCAGTGAAGGAGGACCGGGCTATGGCTACACCTTC. Amino acid sequence: CASSEGGPGYGYTF.

A remark on this clonotype: This may come from a read error, since a much larger clone is one base off. This chain links TRBV6-6 with TRBJ2-5; D call uncertain. Germline CDR1 is MNHNY and CDR2 is SVGAGI (reference sequence). The CDR3 loop spans 11 amino acids. This CDR3 is CASSWEETQSF. The CDR3 nucleotides read TGTGCCAGCAGTTGGGAAGAGACCCAGTCCTTC.